The entry that follows covers one TCR beta chain sequence. Its specificity is not known. These data are taken from a study of T cells in Graves' hyperthyroidism and ophthalmopathy. Study findings and constraints: Also found in blood were most expanded thyroid clonotypes above 0.001. Onset of ophthalmopathy came a median approximately 6.5 months after the model predicted it.

Amplified TCR beta CDR3 regions derived from RNA transcripts. The HTBI primer set drove a first-round RT-PCR of the TCR CDR3. TCRdb re-called the multiplex PCR reads through MiXCR, storing one row per CDR3 protein. Among 450,000 to 700,000 distinct CDR3 sequences listed, around 42% were seen once. Diagnostic decisions used clinical symptoms, serum thyroxine and TRAb, thyroid ultrasound and orbital computed tomography. The source material was peripheral blood or thyroid tissue (not recorded which). This TCR was sampled from a woman younger than 30 with Graves' hyperthyroidism.

CDR3 coding DNA: TGCAGCGTTGAGGAGCGTGGAGTCACCGGGGAGCTGTTTTTT. It yields the protein CSVEERGVTGELFF. J is TRBJ2-2 and V is TRBV29-1; no firm D call. Trimming pared 3 bases from V and 4 bases from J, leaving 12 bases between. This CDR3 spans 14 amino acids. Per germline, CDR1 SQVTM and CDR2 ANQGSEA.